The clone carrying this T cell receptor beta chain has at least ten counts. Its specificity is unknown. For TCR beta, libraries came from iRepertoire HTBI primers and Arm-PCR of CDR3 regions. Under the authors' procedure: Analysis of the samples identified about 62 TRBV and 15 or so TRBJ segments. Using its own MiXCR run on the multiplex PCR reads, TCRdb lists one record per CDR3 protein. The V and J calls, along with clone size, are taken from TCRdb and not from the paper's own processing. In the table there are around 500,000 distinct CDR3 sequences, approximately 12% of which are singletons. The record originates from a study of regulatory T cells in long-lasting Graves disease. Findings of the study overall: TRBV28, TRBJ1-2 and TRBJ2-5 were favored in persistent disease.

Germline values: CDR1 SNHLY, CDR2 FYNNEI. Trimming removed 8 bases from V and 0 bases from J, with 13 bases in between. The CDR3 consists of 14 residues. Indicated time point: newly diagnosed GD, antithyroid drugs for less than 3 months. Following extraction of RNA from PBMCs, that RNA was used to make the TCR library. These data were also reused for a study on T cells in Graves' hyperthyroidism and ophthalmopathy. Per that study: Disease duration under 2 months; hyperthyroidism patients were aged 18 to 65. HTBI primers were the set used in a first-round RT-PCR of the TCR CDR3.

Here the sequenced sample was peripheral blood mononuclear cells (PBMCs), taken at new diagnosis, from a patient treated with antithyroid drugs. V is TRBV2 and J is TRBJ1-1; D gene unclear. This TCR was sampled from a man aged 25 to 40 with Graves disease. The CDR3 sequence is CASSRELMNTEAFF. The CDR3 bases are TGTGCCAGCTCCCGGGAGCTTATGAACACTGAAGCTTTCTTT.